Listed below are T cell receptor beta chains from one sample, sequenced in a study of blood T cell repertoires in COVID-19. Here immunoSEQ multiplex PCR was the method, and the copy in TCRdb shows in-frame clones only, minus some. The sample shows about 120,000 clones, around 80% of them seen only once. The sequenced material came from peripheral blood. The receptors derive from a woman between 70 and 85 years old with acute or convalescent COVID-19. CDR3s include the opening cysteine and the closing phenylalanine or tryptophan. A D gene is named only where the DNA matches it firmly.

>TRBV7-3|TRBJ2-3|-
TGTGCCAGCAGCTCTCTCGGGGATACGCAGTATTTT
CASSSLGDTQYF
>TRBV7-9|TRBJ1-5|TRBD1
TGTGCCAGCAGCGCCTCAGGGGGTTGGAGCAATCAGCCCCAGCATTTT
CASSASGGWSNQPQHF
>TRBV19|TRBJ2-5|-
TGTGCCAGTAGTATGGGGGGAGAGACCCAGTACTTC
CASSMGGETQYF
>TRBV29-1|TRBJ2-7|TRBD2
TGCAGCGTTGAAGACCAGGCGGGAGGCTACGAGCAGTACTTC
CSVEDQAGGYEQYF
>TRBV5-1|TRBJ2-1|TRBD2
TGCGCCAGCAGCTTGGGGCTAGCGGGAGGTAATGAGCAGTTCTTC
CASSLGLAGGNEQFF
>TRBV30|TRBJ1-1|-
TGTGCCTGGGCGCCCCTGTGGATTTGGAGGCACACTGAAGCTTTCTTT
CAWAPLWIWRHTEAFF
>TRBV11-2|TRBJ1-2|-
TGTGCCAGCAGCTCGCCGACAGAATCTAACTATGGCTACACCTTC
CASSSPTESNYGYTF
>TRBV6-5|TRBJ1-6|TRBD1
TGTGCCAGCACCAAGGGACAGGGGGGTTCACCCCTCCACTTT
CASTKGQGGSPLHF
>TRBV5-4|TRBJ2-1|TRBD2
TGTGCCAGCAGCTTGGAACAGGGGAGACTAGCGGGGGGACTTACCAATGAGCAGTTCTTC
CASSLEQGRLAGGLTNEQFF
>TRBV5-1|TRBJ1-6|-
TGCGCCAGCAGCTCCGACAGTAATTCACCCCTCCACTTT
CASSSDSNSPLHF
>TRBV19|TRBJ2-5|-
TGTGCCAGTAGTCCCGTCTCAGGGCCGCACCAAGAGACCCAGTACTTC
CASSPVSGPHQETQYF
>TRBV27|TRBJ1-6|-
TGTGCCAGCCGGGCAGTGACTAATAATTCACCCCTCCACTTT
CASRAVTNNSPLHF
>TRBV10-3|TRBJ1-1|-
TGTGCCATCAGTGAGTCGACAGGCGGGAACACTGAAGCTTTCTTT
CAISESTGGNTEAFF
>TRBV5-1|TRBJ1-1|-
TGCGCCAGCAGCTCACAGGGATCGGGCACTGAAGCTTTCTTT
CASSSQGSGTEAFF
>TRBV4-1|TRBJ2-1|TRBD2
TGCGCCAGCAGCCCCCCTCTAGCGGGGCGTAACAATGAGCAGTTCTTC
CASSPPLAGRNNEQFF
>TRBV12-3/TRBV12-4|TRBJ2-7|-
TGTGCCAGCGCCCCGCCCCCGGGGGAGGAGCAGTACTTC
CASAPPPGEEQYF